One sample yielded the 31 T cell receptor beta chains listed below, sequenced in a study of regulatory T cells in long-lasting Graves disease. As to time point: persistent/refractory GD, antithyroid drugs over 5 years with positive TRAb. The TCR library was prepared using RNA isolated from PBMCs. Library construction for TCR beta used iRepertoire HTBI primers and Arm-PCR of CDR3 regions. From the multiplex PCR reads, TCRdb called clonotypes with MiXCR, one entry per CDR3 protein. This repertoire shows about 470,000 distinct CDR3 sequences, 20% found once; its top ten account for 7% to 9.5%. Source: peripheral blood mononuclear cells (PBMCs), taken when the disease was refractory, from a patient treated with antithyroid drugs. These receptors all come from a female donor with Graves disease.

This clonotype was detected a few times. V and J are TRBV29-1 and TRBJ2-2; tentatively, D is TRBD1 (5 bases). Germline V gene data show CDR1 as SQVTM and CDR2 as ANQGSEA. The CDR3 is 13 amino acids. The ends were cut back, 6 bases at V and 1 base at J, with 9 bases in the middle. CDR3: CSVDRKNTGELFF. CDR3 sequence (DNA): TGCAGCGTCGACAGAAAGAACACCGGGGAGCTGTTTTTT.

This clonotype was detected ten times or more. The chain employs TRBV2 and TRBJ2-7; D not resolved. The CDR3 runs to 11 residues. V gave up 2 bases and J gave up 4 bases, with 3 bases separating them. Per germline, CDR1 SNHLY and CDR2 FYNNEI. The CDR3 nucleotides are TGTGCCAGCAGTGAATTTTACGAGCAGTACTTC. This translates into CASSEFYEQYF.

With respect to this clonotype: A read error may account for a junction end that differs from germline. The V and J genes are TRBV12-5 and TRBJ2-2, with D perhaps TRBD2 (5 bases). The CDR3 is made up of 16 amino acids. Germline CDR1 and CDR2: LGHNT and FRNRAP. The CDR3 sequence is CASGFLVDKNTGELVF. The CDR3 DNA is TGTGCTAGTGGTTTCCTCGTAGACAAAAACACCGGGGAGCTGGTTTTT. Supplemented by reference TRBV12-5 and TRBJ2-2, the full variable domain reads DARVTQTPRHKVTEMGQEVTMRCQPILGHNTVFWYRQTMMQGLELLAYFRNRAPLDDSGMPKDRFSAEMPDATLATLKIQPSEPRDSAVYFCASGFLVDKNTGELVFGEGSRLTVL.

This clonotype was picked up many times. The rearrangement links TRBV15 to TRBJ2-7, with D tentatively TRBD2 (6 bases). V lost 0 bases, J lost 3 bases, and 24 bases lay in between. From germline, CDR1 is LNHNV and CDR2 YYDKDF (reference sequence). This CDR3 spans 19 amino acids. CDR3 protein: CATSRDYGSGPGSGYEQYF. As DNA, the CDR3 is TGTGCCACCAGCAGAGATTACGGTAGCGGTCCCGGTTCAGGCTACGAGCAGTACTTC.

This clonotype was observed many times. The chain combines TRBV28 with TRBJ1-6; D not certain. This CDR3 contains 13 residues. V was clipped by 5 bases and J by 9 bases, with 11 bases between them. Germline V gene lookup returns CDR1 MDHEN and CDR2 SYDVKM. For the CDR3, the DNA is TGTGCCAGCAGTCCATCGGTCGGTTCACCCCTCCACTTT. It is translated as CASSPSVGSPLHF.

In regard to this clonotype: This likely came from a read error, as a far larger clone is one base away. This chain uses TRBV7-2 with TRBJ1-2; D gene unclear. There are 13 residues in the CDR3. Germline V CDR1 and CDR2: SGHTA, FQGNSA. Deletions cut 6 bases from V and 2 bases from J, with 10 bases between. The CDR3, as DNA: TGTGCCAGCAGTCCCACAAGGAACTATGGCTACACCTTC. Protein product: CASSPTRNYGYTF.

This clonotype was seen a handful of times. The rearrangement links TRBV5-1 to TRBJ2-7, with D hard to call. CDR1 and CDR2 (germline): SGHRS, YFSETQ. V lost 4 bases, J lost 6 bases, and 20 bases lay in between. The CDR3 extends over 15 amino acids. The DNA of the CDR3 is TGCGCCAGCAGCCCGGGTCCCACGCAGACGAGCGAGCAGTACTTC. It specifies CASSPGPTQTSEQYF.

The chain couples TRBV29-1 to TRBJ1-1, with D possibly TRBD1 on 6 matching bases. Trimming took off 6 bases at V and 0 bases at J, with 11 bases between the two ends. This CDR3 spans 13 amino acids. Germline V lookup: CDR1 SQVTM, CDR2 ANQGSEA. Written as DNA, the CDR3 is TGCAGCGTAGTACAGGGTTTGAACACTGAAGCTTTCTTT. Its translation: CSVVQGLNTEAFF.

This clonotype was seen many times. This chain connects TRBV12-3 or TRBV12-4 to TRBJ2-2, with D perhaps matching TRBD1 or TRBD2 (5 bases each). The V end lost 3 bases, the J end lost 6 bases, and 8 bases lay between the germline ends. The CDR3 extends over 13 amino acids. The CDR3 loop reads CASSFGGPGELFF. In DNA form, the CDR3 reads TGTGCCAGCAGTTTTGGGGGACCCGGGGAGCTGTTTTTT.

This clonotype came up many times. As DNA, the CDR3 is TGTGCCAGCAGCCATCGACAGGGATGGGAGACCCAGTACTTC. It specifies CASSHRQGWETQYF. J is TRBJ2-5 and V is TRBV28; 7 bases map to TRBD1. Losses at the gene ends were 6 bases for V and 5 bases for J; bases not matched to a gene: 9. CDR1 and CDR2 from the germline V gene are MDHEN and SYDVKM. This CDR3 is 14 amino acids long.

CDR3 coding DNA: TGCAGTGCTATTAAGGGCCCCTACGAGCAGTACTTC. This gives the protein CSAIKGPYEQYF. The genes are TRBV20-1 and TRBJ2-7; no reliable D call. CDR3 length: 12 residues. Germline loops: CDR1 DFQATT, CDR2 SNEGSKA (reference sequence). The germline V and J ends were trimmed by 4 bases and 2 bases, with 9 bases remaining between them.

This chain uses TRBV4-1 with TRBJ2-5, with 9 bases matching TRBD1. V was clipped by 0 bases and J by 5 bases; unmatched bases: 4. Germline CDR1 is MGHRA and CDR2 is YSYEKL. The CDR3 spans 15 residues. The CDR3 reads CASSQDPGQGETQYF. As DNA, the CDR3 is TGCGCCAGCAGCCAAGACCCGGGACAGGGTGAGACCCAGTACTTC.

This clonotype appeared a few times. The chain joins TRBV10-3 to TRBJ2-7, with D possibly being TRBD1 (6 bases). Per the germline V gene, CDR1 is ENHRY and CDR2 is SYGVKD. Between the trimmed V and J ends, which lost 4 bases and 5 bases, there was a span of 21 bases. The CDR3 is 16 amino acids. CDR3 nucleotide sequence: TGTGCCATCAGTGGTAGGGACACCTGGAGGTTTAACGAGCAGTACTTC. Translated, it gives CAISGRDTWRFNEQYF.

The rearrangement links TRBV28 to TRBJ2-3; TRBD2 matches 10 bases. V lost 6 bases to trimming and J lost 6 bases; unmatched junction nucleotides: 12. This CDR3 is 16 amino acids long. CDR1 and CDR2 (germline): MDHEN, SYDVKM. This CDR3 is CASSPALAGVADTQYF. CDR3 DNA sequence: TGTGCCAGCAGCCCGGCCCTAGCGGGAGTGGCCGATACGCAGTATTTT.

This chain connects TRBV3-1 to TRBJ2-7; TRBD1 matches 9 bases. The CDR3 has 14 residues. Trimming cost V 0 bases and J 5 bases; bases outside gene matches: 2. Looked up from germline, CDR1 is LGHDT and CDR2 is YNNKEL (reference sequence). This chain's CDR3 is CASSQDRDRDEQYF. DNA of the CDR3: TGTGCCAGCAGCCAAGACCGGGACAGGGACGAGCAGTACTTC.

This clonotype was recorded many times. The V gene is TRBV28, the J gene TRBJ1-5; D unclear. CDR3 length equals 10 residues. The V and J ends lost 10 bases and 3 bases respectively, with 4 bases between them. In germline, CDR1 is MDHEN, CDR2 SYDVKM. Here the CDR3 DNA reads TGTGCCAACAACAATCAGCCCCAGCATTTT. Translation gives CANNNQPQHF.

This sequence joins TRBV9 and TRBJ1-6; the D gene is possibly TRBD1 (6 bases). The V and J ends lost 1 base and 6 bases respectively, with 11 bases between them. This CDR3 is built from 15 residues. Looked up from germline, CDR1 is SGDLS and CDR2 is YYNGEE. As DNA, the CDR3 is TGTGCCAGCAGCGTACGGGGACAACTTAATTCACCCCTCCACTTT. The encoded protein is CASSVRGQLNSPLHF. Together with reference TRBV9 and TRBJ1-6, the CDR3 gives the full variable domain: DSGVTQTPKHLITATGQRVTLRCSPRSGDLSVYWYQQSLDQGLQFLIQYYNGEERAKGNILERFSAQQFPDLHSELNLSSLELGDSALYFCASSVRGQLNSPLHFGNGTRLTVT.

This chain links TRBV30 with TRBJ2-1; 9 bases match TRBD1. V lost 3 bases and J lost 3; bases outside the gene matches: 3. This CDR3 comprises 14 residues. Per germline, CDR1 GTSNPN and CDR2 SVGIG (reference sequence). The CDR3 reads CAWRPGQGYNEQFF. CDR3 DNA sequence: TGTGCCTGGAGGCCGGGACAGGGCTACAATGAGCAGTTCTTC.

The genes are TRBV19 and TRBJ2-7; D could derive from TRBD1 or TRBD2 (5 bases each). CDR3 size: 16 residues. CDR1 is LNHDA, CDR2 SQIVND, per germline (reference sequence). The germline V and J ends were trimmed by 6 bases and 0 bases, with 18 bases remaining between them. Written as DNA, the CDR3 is TGTGCCAGTAGCCGAGGTGGGGGACGGAGCTCCTACGAGCAGTACTTC. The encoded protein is CASSRGGGRSSYEQYF.

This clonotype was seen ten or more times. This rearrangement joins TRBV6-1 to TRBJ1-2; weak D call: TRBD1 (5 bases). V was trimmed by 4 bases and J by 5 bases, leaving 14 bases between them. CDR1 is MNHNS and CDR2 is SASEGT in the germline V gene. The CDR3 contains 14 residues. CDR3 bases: TGTGCCAGCAGTGGACGGGAGGGGAGGTATGGCTACACCTTC. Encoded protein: CASSGREGRYGYTF.

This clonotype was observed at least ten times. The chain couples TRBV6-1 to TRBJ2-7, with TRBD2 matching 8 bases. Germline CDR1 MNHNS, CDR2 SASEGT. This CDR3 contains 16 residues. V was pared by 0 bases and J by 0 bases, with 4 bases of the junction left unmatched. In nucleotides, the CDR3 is TGTGCCAGCAGTGAAGCACTAGCGGATCCCTCCTACGAGCAGTACTTC. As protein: CASSEALADPSYEQYF.

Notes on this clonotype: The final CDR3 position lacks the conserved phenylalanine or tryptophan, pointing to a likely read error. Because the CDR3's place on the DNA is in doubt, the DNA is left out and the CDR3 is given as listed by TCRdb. The CDR3 here is CASSLFGTSGRRLAY. The chain combines TRBV7-3 with TRBJ2-7; the table assigns TRBD2, which was not confirmed against the DNA. The CDR3 is 15 amino acids in total, end residues counted. CDR1 and CDR2 (germline): SGHTA, FQGTGA.

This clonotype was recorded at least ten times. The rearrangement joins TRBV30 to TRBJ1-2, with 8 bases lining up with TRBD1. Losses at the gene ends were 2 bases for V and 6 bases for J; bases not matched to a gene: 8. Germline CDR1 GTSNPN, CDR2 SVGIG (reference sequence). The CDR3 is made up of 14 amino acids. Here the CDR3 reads CAWSIQGAYDGYTF. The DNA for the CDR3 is TGTGCCTGGAGTATTCAGGGGGCGTATGATGGCTACACCTTC. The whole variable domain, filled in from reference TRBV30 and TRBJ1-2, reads SQTIHQWPATLVQPVGSPLSLECTVEGTSNPNLYWYRQAAGRGLQLLFYSVGIGQISSEVPQNLSASRPQDRQFILSSKKLLLSDSGFYLCAWSIQGAYDGYTFGSGTRLTVV.

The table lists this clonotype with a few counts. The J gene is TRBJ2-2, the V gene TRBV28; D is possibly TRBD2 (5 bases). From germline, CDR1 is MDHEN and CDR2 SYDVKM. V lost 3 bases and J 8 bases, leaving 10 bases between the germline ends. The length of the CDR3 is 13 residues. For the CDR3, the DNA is TGTGCCAGCAGTTTGGAGGTAGCGGGGGAGCTGTTTTTT. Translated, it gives CASSLEVAGELFF. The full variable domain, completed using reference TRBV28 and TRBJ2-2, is DVKVTQSSRYLVKRTGEKVFLECVQDMDHENMFWYRQDPGLGLRLIYFSYDVKMKEKGDIPEGYSVSREKKERFSLILESASTNQTSMYLCASSLEVAGELFFGEGSRLTVL.

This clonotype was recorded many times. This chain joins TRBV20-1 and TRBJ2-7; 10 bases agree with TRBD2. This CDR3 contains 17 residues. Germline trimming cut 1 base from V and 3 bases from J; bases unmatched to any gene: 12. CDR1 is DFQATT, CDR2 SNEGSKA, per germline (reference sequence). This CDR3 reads CSARGTSGDRVYYEQYF. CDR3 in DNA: TGCAGTGCTAGAGGGACTAGCGGCGACCGGGTTTACTACGAGCAGTACTTC.

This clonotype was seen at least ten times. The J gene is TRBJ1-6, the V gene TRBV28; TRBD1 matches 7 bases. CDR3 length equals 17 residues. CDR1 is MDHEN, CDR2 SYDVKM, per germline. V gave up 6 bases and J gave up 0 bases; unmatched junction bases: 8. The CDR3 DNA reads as TGTGCCAGCAGGCTGTGGACAGGCGACTCCTATAATTCACCCCTCCACTTT. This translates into CASRLWTGDSYNSPLHF.

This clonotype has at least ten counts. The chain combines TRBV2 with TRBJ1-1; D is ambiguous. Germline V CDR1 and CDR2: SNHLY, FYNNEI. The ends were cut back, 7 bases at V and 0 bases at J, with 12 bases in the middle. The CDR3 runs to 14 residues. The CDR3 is CASTPNGLNTEAFF. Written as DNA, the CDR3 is TGTGCCAGCACCCCGAACGGTTTGAACACTGAAGCTTTCTTT. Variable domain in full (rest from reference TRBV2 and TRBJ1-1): EPEVTQTPSHQVTQMGQEVILRCVPISNHLYFYWYRQILGQKVEFLVSFYNNEISEKSEIFDDQFSVERPDGSNFTLKIRSTKLEDSAMYFCASTPNGLNTEAFFGQGTRLTVV.

CDR3 in DNA: TGCGCCAGCAGATCGGGACATTCCTCCTACGAGCAGTACTTC. Protein product: CASRSGHSSYEQYF. The chain combines TRBV5-1 with TRBJ2-7; possible D gene TRBD1, 6 bases. Germline values: CDR1 SGHRS, CDR2 YFSETQ. The CDR3 has 14 amino acids. V dropped 5 bases and J dropped 0 bases, with 12 bases sitting between them.

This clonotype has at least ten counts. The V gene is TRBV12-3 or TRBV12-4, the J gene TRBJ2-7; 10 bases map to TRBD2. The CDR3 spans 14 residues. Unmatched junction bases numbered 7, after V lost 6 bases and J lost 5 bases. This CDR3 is CASSPSGRVDEQYF. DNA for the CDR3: TGTGCCAGCAGCCCTAGCGGGAGAGTTGACGAGCAGTACTTC.

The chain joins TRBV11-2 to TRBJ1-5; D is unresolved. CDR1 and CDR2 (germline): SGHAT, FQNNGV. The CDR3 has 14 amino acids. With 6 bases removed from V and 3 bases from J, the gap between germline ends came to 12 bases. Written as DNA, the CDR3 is TGTGCCAGCAGTTTTGGGCCCCTCAATCAGCCCCAGCATTTT. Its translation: CASSFGPLNQPQHF.

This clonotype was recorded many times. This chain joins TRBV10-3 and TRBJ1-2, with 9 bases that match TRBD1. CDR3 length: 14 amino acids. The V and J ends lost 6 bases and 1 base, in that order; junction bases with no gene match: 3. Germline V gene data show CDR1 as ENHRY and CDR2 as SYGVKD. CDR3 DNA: TGTGCCATCAGACAGGGGGCCTTTAACTATGGCTACACCTTC. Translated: CAIRQGAFNYGYTF.